The entry that follows covers one T cell receptor (beta chain) sequence. The target antigen is unknown. This record belongs to a study of shared clonotypes between healthy human individuals. Study-level points and caveats: Sharing across four donors was highest in naive CD4 (roughly 5%) and lowest in memory CD8 (approximately 0.4%).

Terminally differentiated effector memory CD45RA+ cells were left out of the naive CD8 fraction, which was CD45RO-negative and positively selected for CCR7. The assay was immunoSEQ multiplex PCR, and TCRdb's table has in-frame clones only and misses some. This sample has around 600,000 clones; 98% occur once, and the top ten carry approximately 0.33%. The CDR3 runs 17 residues. Trimming shortened V by 4 bases and J by 5 bases, and 21 bases separated the two germline ends. Germline lookup yields CDR1 SGHKS and CDR2 YYEKEE (reference sequence). Sequenced sample: naive CD8+ T cells sorted from blood. This receptor was obtained from a man aged 25-45 years in good health. The chain recombines TRBV5-5 with TRBJ2-2, with D perhaps TRBD1 (6 bases). The CDR3 protein is CASSLPGHRKPTGELFF. The CDR3 bases are TGTGCCAGCAGCCTCCCGGGACATAGGAAACCAACCGGGGAGCTGTTTTTT.